These 8 T cell receptor beta chains came from one sample sequenced in a study of T cell repertoires in cytomegalovirus infection. TCRdb reanalysed the reads using MiXCR and keeps one entry per CDR3 protein. Here the sample spans around 750,000 distinct CDR3 sequences, 32% being singletons. No antigens are known for them. Sequencing used cultured CD8+ T cells from PBMCs, obtained from culture after CMV antigen stimulation. The receptors derive from a human donor in good health (CMV status not recorded). Some clones in this sample may be carry-over from other donors' samples.

A remark on this clonotype: A read error is likely, as this CDR3 ends without the conserved phenylalanine or tryptophan. This sequence joins TRBV24-1 and TRBJ2-4; 8 nucleotides agree with TRBD1. CDR3 length: 15 residues. Losses at the gene ends were 2 bases for V and 9 bases for J; bases not matched to a gene: 8. Germline CDR1 reads KGHDR; CDR2 reads SFDVKD. This CDR3 reads CATSDSAGGEGIQYL. CDR3 DNA: TGTGCCACCAGTGATTCTGCAGGGGGCGAGGGCATTCAGTACCTC.

The V and J genes are TRBV6-2 or TRBV6-3 and TRBJ2-3, with 9 positions matching TRBD1. CDR1 and CDR2 from the germline V gene are MNHEY and SVGEGT. The CDR3 consists of 15 residues. Trimming at V came to 5 bases and at J to 6 bases, leaving 9 bases not matched to a gene. CDR3 sequence reads: CASSVRDRVLDTQYF. DNA of the CDR3: TGTGCCAGCAGTGTCCGGGACAGGGTTCTGGATACGCAGTATTTT.

The chain recombines TRBV3-1 with TRBJ1-2; the D is unclear. Germline V gene data show CDR1 as LGHDT and CDR2 as YNNKEL (reference sequence). Trimming took 8 bases from V and 5 from J, leaving 12 bases between them. The CDR3 has 12 amino acids. The CDR3: CASGSSTYGYTF. DNA of the CDR3: TGTGCCAGCGGTTCAAGTACTTATGGCTACACCTTC.

The chain combines TRBV7-8 with TRBJ1-1, with a tentative D call TRBD1 (6 bases). With 4 bases removed from V and 7 bases from J, the gap between germline ends came to 10 bases. Germline CDR1 reads SGHVS; CDR2 reads FQNEAQ. CDR3 length: 12 residues. The CDR3 reads CASSSGAIEAFF. The CDR3 DNA sequence: TGTGCCAGCAGCTCGGGGGCGATTGAAGCTTTCTTT.

A single count supports this clonotype. The chain combines TRBV10-2 with TRBJ2-7; D not certain. The CDR3 has 14 amino acids. Germline V CDR1 and CDR2: WSHSY, SAAADI. With 4 bases removed from V and 2 bases from J, the gap between germline ends came to 12 bases. This chain's CDR3 is CASSGASSTYEQYF. DNA of the CDR3: TGCGCCAGCAGTGGGGCCTCAAGCACCTACGAGCAGTACTTC.

In regard to this clonotype: A clone one base away is much larger, so this may be a read error. This CDR3 is CASGQGTNRNTGELFF. The CDR3 coding sequence is TGTGCCAGCGGACAGGGGACGAATCGGAACACCGGGGAGCTGTTTTTT. V is TRBV12-3 or TRBV12-4 and J is TRBJ2-2; 9 nucleotides agree with TRBD1. The CDR3 length is 16 residues. V dropped 8 bases and J dropped 1; count of bases not matched to a gene: 8.

In its sample, this clonotype was seen many times. The chain links TRBV7-6 to TRBJ2-5; TRBD1 or TRBD2 may be the D gene (7 bases each). This CDR3 contains 16 residues. Germline V gives CDR1 SGHVS, CDR2 FNYEAQ. Between the trimmed V and J ends, which lost 5 bases and 1 base, there was a span of 17 bases. The chain's CDR3 is CASSQSGGVGQETQYF. In DNA form, the CDR3 reads TGTGCCAGCAGCCAGTCAGGGGGGGTCGGCCAAGAGACCCAGTACTTC.

This clonotype has only a few counts. CDR3 amino acids: CASSPSSGQETQYF. The CDR3 DNA reads as TGTGCCAGCTCCCCCTCTAGCGGACAAGAGACCCAGTACTTC. The chain carries TRBV12-3 or TRBV12-4 and TRBJ2-5; TRBD2 matches at 7 bases. V trimming: 8 bases; J trimming: 2 bases; junction bases outside the gene matches: 8. CDR3 length: 14 residues.